The source of this T cell receptor (beta chain) is a study of blood T cell repertoires in COVID-19 (dated by TCRdb to 2019 to 2021). In the study overall: Samples from collaborators originated in the United States, Italy and Spain and spanned both the acute and convalescent phases of COVID-19. Deeply sampled blood TCRbeta repertoires from subjects exposed to, actively infected with, or recovered from COVID-19 were included in the dataset. The repertoires were released in a freely available public database meant as a resource for research on the immune response to SARS-CoV-2. Nearly every sample came with metadata listing a de-identified subject ID, COVID-19 status, age in years and sex. The samples were drawn from two sources: the first 160 participants of the ongoing ImmuneRACE study, and over 950 subjects contributed by 6 global collaborators. The prospective study material was composed of cDNA or gDNA derived from T cells, B-cell-depleted T cells, or PBMCs. HLA class I and class II types, where available, came from metadata supplied by the sample provider rather than from assay-based typing.

Each collaborating institution followed its own protocols to collect whole blood in K2EDTA tubes. For TCRbeta analysis, collaborator samples were shipped as frozen whole blood, as isolated PBMCs, or as DNA extracted from either sample type. What the study reported, not specific to this receptor: The quantity of clinical and demographic metadata differed by source and by participant and was supplied without curation.

With regard to this clone: Its antigen is currently not known. No base quality information exists; no much larger clone differs at one position.

TCRbeta CDR3 regions were amplified from genomic DNA using the immunoSEQ Assay, a bias-controlled multiplex PCR. The original pipeline was this. The number of nucleated cells in each sample was estimated by amplification of reference gene primers within the assay. To quantify the absolute abundance of each unique TCRbeta CDR3 rearrangement, sequence reads were collapsed and filtered. For each sample, productive Simpson clonality was calculated as the square root of Simpson's diversity index across productive rearrangements. Not all clones reach the TCRdb copy of this immuneACCESS table, which keeps in-frame sequences only. Checked studies attribute under half of the gap to unresolved V genes and leave the rest unexplained. D and trimming come from the DNA, and the V and J calls and clone size come from that table. This sample comprises 150,000 to 200,000 clones, 75% to 90% of them detected only once. The top ten constitute around 3% of the sample.

Counted from cysteine to phenylalanine, this CDR3 has 14 amino acids. Of all the DNA, just the CDR3 is kept, 42 bases in frame from base 1. From V the trimming removes 6 bases and from J it removes 6 bases, while the gene matches leave 9 bases of the junction unaccounted for. Via the germline V gene (reference sequence), CDR1 is SEHNR and CDR2 FQNEAQ. Sequenced material: peripheral blood. The chain joins TRBV7-9 to TRBJ1-1; 8 nucleotides in the junction match TRBD1. This receptor was obtained from a man aged 55 to 70 with acute or convalescent COVID-19. The DNA sequence is given as TGTGCCAGCAGTCCGCAGGGGGCGATCCCTGAAGCTTTCTTT. Translated, it reads CASSPQGAIPEAFF.